This T cell receptor (beta chain) derives from a study of Graves' ophthalmopathy and Graves' hyperthyroidism. Study background: The study drew peripheral blood at initial diagnosis, before any treatment. Study-wide results and limits: For separating ophthalmopathy from stable hyperthyroidism, a 13-signature model gave almost 90% sensitivity and 80% to 84% specificity.

Germline CDR1 and CDR2: SEHNR and FQNEAQ (reference sequence). This CDR3 is 15 amino acids long. The V end was cut by 4 bases, the J end by 5 bases, with 17 bases between. Transcripts of RNA were the source for amplifying TCR beta CDR3 regions. RT-PCR was first run with HTBI primers, then multiplex PCR in a second round. TCRdb re-derived calls from the multiplex PCR reads in MiXCR, one entry per CDR3 protein. Of under 200,000 distinct CDR3 sequences in the sample, 30% to 45% were seen once. This clonotype was recorded many times. Its antigen is undetermined. Where ophthalmopathy was present, donors had moderate-to-severe activity, CAS ≥3, NOSPECS ≥4 and duration under 3 months. Pregnancy or lactation, uncontrolled infections and other autoimmune diseases were grounds for excluding patients.

The sequenced sample consisted of peripheral blood. The chain combines TRBV7-9 with TRBJ2-5; no clear D gene. This receptor was taken from a woman in her thirties or forties with Graves' ophthalmopathy. The CDR3 DNA reads as TGTGCCAGCAGCTCCGGAAGCGTGGGTTGGGAGACCCAGTACTTC. It translates to CASSSGSVGWETQYF.